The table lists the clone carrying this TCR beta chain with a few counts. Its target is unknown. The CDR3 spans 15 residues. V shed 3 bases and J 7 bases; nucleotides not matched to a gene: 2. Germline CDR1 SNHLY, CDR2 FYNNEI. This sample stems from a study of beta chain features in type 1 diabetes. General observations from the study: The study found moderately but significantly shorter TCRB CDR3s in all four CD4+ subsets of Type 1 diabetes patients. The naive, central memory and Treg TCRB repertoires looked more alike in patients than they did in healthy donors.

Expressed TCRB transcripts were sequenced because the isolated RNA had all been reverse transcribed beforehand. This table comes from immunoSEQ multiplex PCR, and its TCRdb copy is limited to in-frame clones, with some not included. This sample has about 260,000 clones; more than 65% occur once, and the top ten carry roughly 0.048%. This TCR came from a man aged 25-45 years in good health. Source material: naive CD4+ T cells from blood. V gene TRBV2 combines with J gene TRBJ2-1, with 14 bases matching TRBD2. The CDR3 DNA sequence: TGTGCCAGCAGTGACGGACTAGCGGGAGGAAATGAGCAGTTCTTC. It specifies CASSDGLAGGNEQFF.